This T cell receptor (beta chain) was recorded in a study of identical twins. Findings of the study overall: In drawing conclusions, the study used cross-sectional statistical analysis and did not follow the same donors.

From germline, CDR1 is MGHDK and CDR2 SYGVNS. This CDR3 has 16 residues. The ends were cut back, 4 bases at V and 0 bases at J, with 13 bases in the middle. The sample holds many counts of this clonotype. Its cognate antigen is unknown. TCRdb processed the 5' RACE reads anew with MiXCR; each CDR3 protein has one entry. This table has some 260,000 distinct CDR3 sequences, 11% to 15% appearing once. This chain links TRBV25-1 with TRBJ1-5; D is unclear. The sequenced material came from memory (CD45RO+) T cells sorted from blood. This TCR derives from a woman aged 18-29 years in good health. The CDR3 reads CASSAGDAYSNQPQHF. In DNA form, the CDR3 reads TGTGCCAGCAGTGCTGGAGATGCTTATAGCAATCAGCCCCAGCATTTT.